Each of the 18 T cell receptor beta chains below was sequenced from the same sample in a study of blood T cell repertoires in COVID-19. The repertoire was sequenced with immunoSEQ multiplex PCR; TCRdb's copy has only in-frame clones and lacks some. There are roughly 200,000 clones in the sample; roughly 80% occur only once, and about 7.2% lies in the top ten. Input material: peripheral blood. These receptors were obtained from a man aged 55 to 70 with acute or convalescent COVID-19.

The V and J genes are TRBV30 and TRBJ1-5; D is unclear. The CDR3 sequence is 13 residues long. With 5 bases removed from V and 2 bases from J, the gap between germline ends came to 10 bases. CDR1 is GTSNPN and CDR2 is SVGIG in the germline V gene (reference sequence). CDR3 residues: CAWQRRGNQPQHF. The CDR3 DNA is TGTGCCTGGCAGAGGAGGGGCAATCAGCCCCAGCATTTT.

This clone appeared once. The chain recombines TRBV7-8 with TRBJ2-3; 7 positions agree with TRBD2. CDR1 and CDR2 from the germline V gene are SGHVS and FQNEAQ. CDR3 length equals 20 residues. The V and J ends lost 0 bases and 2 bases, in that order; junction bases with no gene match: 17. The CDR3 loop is CASSLAWTRRLGPYTDTQYF. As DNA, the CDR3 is TGTGCCAGCAGCTTAGCTTGGACTAGAAGACTGGGCCCCTACACAGATACGCAGTATTTT.

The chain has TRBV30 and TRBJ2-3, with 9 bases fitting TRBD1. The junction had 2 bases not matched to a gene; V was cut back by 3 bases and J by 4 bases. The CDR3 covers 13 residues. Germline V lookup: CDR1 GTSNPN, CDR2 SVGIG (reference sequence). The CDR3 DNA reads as TGTGCCTGGAGGGGACAGGGACCAGATACGCAGTATTTT. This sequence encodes CAWRGQGPDTQYF.

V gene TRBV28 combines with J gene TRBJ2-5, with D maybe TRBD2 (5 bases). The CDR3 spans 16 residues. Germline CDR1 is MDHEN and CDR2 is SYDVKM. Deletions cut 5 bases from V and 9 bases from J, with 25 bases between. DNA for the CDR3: TGTGCCAGCAGTGCATCCCCGGGGTCCCTGGGTGGGGCCCAGTACTTC. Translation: CASSASPGSLGGAQYF.

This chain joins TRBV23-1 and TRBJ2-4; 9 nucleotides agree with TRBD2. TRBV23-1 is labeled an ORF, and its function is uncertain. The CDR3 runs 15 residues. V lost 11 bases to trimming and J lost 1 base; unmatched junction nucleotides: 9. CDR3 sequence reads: CAVPSGRSAKNIQYF. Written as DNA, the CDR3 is TGCGCCGTACCGAGCGGGAGGTCTGCCAAAAACATTCAGTACTTC.

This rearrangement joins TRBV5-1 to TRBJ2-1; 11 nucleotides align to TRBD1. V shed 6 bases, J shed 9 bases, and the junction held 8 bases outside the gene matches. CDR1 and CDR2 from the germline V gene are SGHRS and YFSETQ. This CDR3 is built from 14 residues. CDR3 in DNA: TGCGCCAGCACCCTTACCGGGACAGGGGGTGAGCAGTTCTTC. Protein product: CASTLTGTGGEQFF.

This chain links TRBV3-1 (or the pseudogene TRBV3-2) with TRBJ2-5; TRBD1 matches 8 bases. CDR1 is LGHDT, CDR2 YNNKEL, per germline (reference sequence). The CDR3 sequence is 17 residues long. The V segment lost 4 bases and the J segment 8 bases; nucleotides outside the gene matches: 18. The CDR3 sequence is CASSRGPGQGRVRTQYF. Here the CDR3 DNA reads TGTGCCAGCAGCCGCGGACCCGGACAGGGAAGGGTCCGAACCCAGTACTTC.

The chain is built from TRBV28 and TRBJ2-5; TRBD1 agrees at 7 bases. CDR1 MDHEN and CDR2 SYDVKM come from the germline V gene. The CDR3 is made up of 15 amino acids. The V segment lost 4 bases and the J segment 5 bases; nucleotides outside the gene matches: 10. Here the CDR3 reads CASSSWTGNSETQYF. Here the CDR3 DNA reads TGTGCCAGCAGTTCCTGGACAGGAAACTCGGAGACCCAGTACTTC. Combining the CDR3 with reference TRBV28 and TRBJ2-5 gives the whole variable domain DVKVTQSSRYLVKRTGEKVFLECVQDMDHENMFWYRQDPGLGLRLIYFSYDVKMKEKGDIPEGYSVSREKKERFSLILESASTNQTSMYLCASSSWTGNSETQYFGPGTRLLVL.

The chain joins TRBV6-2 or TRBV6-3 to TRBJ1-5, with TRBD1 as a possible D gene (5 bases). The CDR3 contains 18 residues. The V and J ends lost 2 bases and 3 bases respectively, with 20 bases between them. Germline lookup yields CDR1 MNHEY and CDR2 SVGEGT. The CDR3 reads CASSYPQGRLRLNQPQHF. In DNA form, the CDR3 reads TGTGCCAGCAGTTACCCCCAGGGAAGGTTGCGGCTCAATCAGCCCCAGCATTTT.

In nucleotides, the CDR3 is TGTGCCAGCAGACGGACAGAATACAATGAGCAGTTCTTC. Its protein is CASRRTEYNEQFF. The J gene is TRBJ2-1, the V gene TRBV28; maybe TRBD1 (6 bases). Germline CDR1 is MDHEN and CDR2 is SYDVKM. V lost 6 bases to trimming and J lost 4 bases, with 10 bases between them. The CDR3 length is 13 residues.

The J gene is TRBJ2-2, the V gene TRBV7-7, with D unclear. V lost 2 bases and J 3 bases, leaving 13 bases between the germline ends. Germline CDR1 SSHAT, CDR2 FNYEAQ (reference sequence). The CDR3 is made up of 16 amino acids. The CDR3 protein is CASSLSLSRDTGELFF. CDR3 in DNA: TGTGCCAGCAGCTTATCACTTAGTCGTGACACCGGGGAGCTGTTTTTT. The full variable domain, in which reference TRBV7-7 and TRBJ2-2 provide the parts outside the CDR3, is GAGVSQSPRYKVTKRGQDVTLRCDPISSHATLYWYQQALGQGPEFLTYFNYEAQPDKSGLPSDRFSAERPEGSISTLTIQRTEQRDSAMYRCASSLSLSRDTGELFFGEGSRLTVL.

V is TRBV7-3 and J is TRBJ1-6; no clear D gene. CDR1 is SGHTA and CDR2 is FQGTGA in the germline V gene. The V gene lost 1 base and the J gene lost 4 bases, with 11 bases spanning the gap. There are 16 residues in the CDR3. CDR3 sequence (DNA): TGTGCCAGCAGCTTAAATGGGCAGAGTTATAATTCACCCCTCCACTTT. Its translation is CASSLNGQSYNSPLHF.

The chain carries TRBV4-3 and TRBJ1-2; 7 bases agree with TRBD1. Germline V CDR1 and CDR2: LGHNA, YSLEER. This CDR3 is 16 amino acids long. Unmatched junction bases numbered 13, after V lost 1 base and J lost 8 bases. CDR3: CASSQGFHGGGRGYTF. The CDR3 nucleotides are TGCGCCAGCAGCCAAGGTTTTCATGGAGGGGGCCGAGGCTACACCTTC.

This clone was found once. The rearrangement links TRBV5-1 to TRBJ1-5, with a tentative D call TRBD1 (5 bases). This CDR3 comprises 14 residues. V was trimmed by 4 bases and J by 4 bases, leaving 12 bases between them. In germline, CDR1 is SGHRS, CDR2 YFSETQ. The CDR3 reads CASSPMDTNQPQHF. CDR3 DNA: TGCGCCAGCAGCCCTATGGACACGAATCAGCCCCAGCATTTT.

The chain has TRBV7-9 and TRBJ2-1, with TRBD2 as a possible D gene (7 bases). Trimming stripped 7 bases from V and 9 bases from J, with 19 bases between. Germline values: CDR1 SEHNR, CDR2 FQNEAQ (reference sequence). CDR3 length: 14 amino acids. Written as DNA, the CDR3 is TGTGCCAGCACCATAGCCCGGGGGGCGCGTGAGCAGTTCTTC. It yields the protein CASTIARGAREQFF.

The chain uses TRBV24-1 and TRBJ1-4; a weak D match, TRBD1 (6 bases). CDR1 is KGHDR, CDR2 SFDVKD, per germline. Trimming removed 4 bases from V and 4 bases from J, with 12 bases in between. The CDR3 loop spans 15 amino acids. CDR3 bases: TGTGCCACCAGTGACCCCGGGACACTTAATGAAAAACTGTTTTTT. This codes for CATSDPGTLNEKLFF.

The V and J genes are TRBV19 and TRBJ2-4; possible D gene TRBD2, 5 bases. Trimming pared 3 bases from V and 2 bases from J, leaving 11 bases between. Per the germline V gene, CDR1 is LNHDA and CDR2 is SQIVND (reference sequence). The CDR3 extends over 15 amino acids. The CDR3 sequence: CASSISRDTKNIQYF. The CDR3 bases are TGTGCCAGTAGTATTTCGAGGGATACCAAAAACATTCAGTACTTC.

The CDR3 here is CASSGSDRGRDTQYF. Here the CDR3 DNA reads TGTGCCAGCAGTGGTTCGGACAGGGGGCGAGATACGCAGTATTTT. The gene calls are TRBV6-6 and TRBJ2-3; 11 bases fit TRBD1. Germline V gene data show CDR1 as MNHNY and CDR2 as SVGAGI (reference sequence). The CDR3 spans 15 residues. V shed 5 bases and J 5 bases; nucleotides not matched to a gene: 6.